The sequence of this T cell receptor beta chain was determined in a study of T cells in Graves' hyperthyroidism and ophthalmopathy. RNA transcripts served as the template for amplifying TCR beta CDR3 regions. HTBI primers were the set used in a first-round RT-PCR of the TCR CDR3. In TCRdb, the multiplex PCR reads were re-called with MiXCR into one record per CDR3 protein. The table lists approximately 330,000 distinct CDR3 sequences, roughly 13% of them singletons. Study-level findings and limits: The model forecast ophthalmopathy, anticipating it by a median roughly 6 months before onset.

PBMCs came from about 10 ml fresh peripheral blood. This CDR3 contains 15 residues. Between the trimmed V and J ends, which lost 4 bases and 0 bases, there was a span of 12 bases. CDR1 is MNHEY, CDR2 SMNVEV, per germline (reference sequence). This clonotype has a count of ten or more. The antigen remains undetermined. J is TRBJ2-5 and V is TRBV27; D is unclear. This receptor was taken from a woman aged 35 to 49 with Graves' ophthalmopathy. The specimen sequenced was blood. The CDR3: CASSYYDMYQETQYF. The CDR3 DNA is TGTGCCAGCAGTTATTACGATATGTACCAAGAGACCCAGTACTTC.